The 29 T cell receptor beta chains below all came from one sample that was sequenced in a study of T-cell reconstitution after alpha-beta-depleted transplantation in children. Preparation of the TCRbeta library involved a method that used unique molecular identifiers. TCRdb reprocessed the PCR reads with MiXCR, giving one entry per CDR3 protein. The table has around 380,000 distinct CDR3 sequences, roughly a tenth seen once. Sequenced here: PBMCs from the stem cell graft donor, sampled from the stem cell graft. The receptors stem from a human donor who donated a stem cell graft to a child with acute myeloid leukemia.

The chain has TRBV9 and TRBJ1-6, with D possibly matching TRBD1 (6 bases). The V gene lost 2 bases and the J gene lost 0 bases, with 9 bases spanning the gap. The CDR3 covers 16 residues. Germline CDR1 and CDR2: SGDLS and YYNGEE. The CDR3 sequence is CASSVGQPSYNSPLHF. In nucleotides, the CDR3 is TGTGCCAGCAGCGTCGGACAGCCCTCCTATAATTCACCCCTCCACTTT.

This clonotype has more than one count but fewer than ten. The chain links TRBV7-6 to TRBJ2-1, with 9 positions matching TRBD2. Germline CDR1 reads SGHVS; CDR2 reads FNYEAQ. The CDR3 is 18 residues long. V lost 7 bases to trimming and J lost 1 base; unmatched junction nucleotides: 14. The CDR3 DNA reads TGTGCCAGCAACCCCGGGATAGCGGGGGACCGGTCCTACAATGAGCAGTTCTTC. It specifies CASNPGIAGDRSYNEQFF.

This clonotype was recorded at least ten times. The chain combines TRBV5-5 with TRBJ1-5; D possibly corresponds to TRBD1 (5 bases). The CDR3 runs to 15 residues. Per germline, CDR1 SGHKS and CDR2 YYEKEE (reference sequence). The ends were cut back, 4 bases at V and 3 bases at J, with 14 bases in the middle. In DNA form, the CDR3 reads TGTGCCAGCAGCCTAGATGCGGGGCACAATCAGCCCCAGCATTTT. This gives the protein CASSLDAGHNQPQHF.

The chain carries TRBV14 and TRBJ2-1; D is unresolved. V lost 1 base to trimming and J lost 6 bases, with 10 bases between them. CDR1 is SGHDN and CDR2 is FVKESK in the germline V gene. The CDR3 consists of 14 residues. The CDR3 sequence is CASSQGVLSNEQFF. The DNA of the CDR3 is TGTGCCAGCAGCCAAGGCGTCCTTTCCAATGAGCAGTTCTTC.

This clonotype was seen more than once but under ten times. The gene calls are TRBV3-1 and TRBJ1-5; D is unclear. The germline V and J ends were trimmed by 3 bases and 5 bases, with 8 bases remaining between them. This CDR3 has 13 amino acids. CDR1 and CDR2 (germline): LGHDT, YNNKEL (reference sequence). CDR3 loop: CASSHLNYQPQHF. The CDR3 DNA reads as TGTGCCAGCAGCCATCTAAATTATCAGCCCCAGCATTTT.

The genes are TRBV2 and TRBJ2-7; 8 bases are a match to TRBD1. CDR1 and CDR2 from the germline V gene are SNHLY and FYNNEI. Trimming removed 6 bases from V and 6 bases from J; junction bases left unmatched: 4. The CDR3 length is 12 residues. This CDR3 reads CASRDDRGEQYF. CDR3 nucleotide sequence: TGTGCCAGCAGGGATGACAGGGGCGAGCAGTACTTC.

The chain links TRBV5-1 to TRBJ1-5, with 9 nucleotides matching TRBD1. CDR1 is SGHRS, CDR2 YFSETQ, per germline. Trimming removed 4 bases from V and 4 bases from J; junction bases left unmatched: 12. The CDR3 runs 17 residues. The CDR3 reads CASSPGTGSFWNQPQHF. CDR3 sequence (DNA): TGCGCCAGCAGCCCCGGGACAGGGAGCTTTTGGAATCAGCCCCAGCATTTT.

This clonotype occurred a few times. The chain recombines TRBV5-1 with TRBJ2-1; D perhaps matches TRBD1 (6 bases). CDR3 size: 12 residues. V lost 7 bases and J lost 4, with 9 bases in between. CDR1 SGHRS and CDR2 YFSETQ come from the germline V gene. CDR3 amino acids: CASLGGYNEQFF. The DNA of the CDR3 is TGCGCCAGCCTAGGGGGATACAATGAGCAGTTCTTC.

This clonotype was recorded many times. The gene calls are TRBV5-1 and TRBJ1-1, with a weak D call TRBD1 (5 bases). The V and J ends lost 4 bases and 3 bases respectively, with 10 bases between them. This CDR3 has 13 amino acids. Looked up from germline, CDR1 is SGHRS and CDR2 is YFSETQ. The CDR3 sequence: CASSVQEDTEAFF. The CDR3, as DNA: TGCGCCAGCAGCGTACAGGAAGACACTGAAGCTTTCTTT.

This sequence joins TRBV20-1 and TRBJ2-5, with no clear D. With 5 bases removed from V and 7 bases from J, the gap between germline ends came to 14 bases. Germline V gene lookup returns CDR1 DFQATT and CDR2 SNEGSKA (reference sequence). The CDR3 has 12 residues. CDR3 nucleotides: TGCAGTGCTGCCCCTCAGGTGGGGACCCAGTACTTC. Its protein is CSAAPQVGTQYF.

Many counts were recorded for this clonotype. The chain has TRBV7-9 and TRBJ2-2; TRBD1 matches 9 bases. The CDR3 loop spans 15 amino acids. Trimming removed 5 bases from V and 4 bases from J; junction bases left unmatched: 5. Germline-derived CDR1 and CDR2 are SEHNR and FQNEAQ (reference sequence). The CDR3 nucleotides read TGTGCCAGCAGCACCGCGGGACAGGGCACCGGGGAGCTGTTTTTT. As protein: CASSTAGQGTGELFF.

This clonotype was seen a handful of times. This chain joins TRBV5-1 and TRBJ2-7; 7 nucleotides align to TRBD2. V lost 4 bases, J lost 3 bases, and 13 bases stayed unmatched. Germline CDR1 reads SGHRS; CDR2 reads YFSETQ. The CDR3 is 16 amino acids. CDR3 sequence (DNA): TGCGCCAGCAGCCCGCGCACTAGCGTTCGTTACTACGAGCAGTACTTC. Protein sequence: CASSPRTSVRYYEQYF.

The V gene is TRBV27, the J gene TRBJ2-3; TRBD2 agrees at 9 bases. The junction had 14 bases not matched to a gene; V was cut back by 0 bases and J by 4 bases. Germline loops: CDR1 MNHEY, CDR2 SMNVEV (reference sequence). This CDR3 is 19 amino acids long. CDR3 bases: TGTGCCAGCAGTTTATCGAAAGGTGTGCGGGAGGGCTTGTCAGATACGCAGTATTTT. It codes for CASSLSKGVREGLSDTQYF.

The chain's CDR3 is CASGTGLYNEQFF. CDR3 in DNA: TGTGCCAGCGGGACAGGGCTTTACAATGAGCAGTTCTTC. V and J are TRBV11-2 and TRBJ2-1, with TRBD1 identical over 9 bases. Germline V lookup: CDR1 SGHAT, CDR2 FQNNGV. V lost 8 bases to trimming and J lost 4 bases; unmatched junction nucleotides: 3. The CDR3 totals 13 residues.

In its sample, this clonotype was seen a few times. V is TRBV6-2 or TRBV6-3 and J is TRBJ1-1; D remains unclear. CDR3 length: 14 amino acids. From germline, CDR1 is MNHEY and CDR2 SVGEGT. Trimming shortened V by 7 bases and J by 5 bases, and 17 bases separated the two germline ends. This CDR3 is CASTAMIRDTEAFF. DNA of the CDR3: TGTGCCAGCACCGCAATGATACGGGATACTGAAGCTTTCTTT.

The chain carries TRBV4-3 and TRBJ2-2; no reliable D call. The CDR3 spans 11 residues. V was cut by 3 bases and J by 8 bases, with 4 bases left in between. CDR1 is LGHNA and CDR2 is YSLEER in the germline V gene. The CDR3 DNA is TGCGCCAGCAGCCACAGGGGGGAGCTGTTTTTT. It codes for CASSHRGELFF.

The rearrangement joins TRBV30 to TRBJ2-7; D unclear. V dropped 0 bases and J dropped 3 bases, with 6 bases sitting between them. Per germline, CDR1 GTSNPN and CDR2 SVGIG (reference sequence). This CDR3 spans 12 amino acids. As DNA, the CDR3 is TGTGCCTGGAGTGTTACAGTCTACGAGCAGTACTTC. Translated, it gives CAWSVTVYEQYF.

The V and J genes are TRBV5-1 and TRBJ2-7; 7 bases line up with TRBD2. Germline loops: CDR1 SGHRS, CDR2 YFSETQ. CDR3 size: 15 residues. The V and J ends lost 0 bases and 7 bases, in that order; junction bases with no gene match: 10. Here the CDR3 reads CASSLAGGRTGEQYF. The CDR3 nucleotides are TGCGCCAGCAGCTTGGCAGGCGGGAGAACGGGGGAGCAGTACTTC.

The CDR3 DNA follows: TGCGCCAGCAGCCAAGATTGGGTGCGGAGCACAGATACGCAGTATTTT. This gives the protein CASSQDWVRSTDTQYF. The chain has TRBV4-1 and TRBJ2-3; D gene uncertain. The CDR3 has 16 amino acids. V was cut by 0 bases and J by 0 bases, with 10 bases left in between. CDR1 and CDR2 from the germline V gene are MGHRA and YSYEKL.

This clonotype has more than one count but fewer than ten. The CDR3, as DNA: TGCGCCAGCAGCCGAAGGACCGTAGGCACTGAAGCTTTCTTT. This sequence encodes CASSRRTVGTEAFF. This chain uses TRBV4-1 with TRBJ1-1; D is ambiguous. The V gene's germline CDR1 is MGHRA and CDR2 YSYEKL. Trimming pared 4 bases from V and 4 bases from J, leaving 13 bases between. This CDR3 is 14 amino acids long.

This clonotype was counted only a few times. The chain has TRBV5-1 and TRBJ2-3; 7 bases fit TRBD1. CDR1 and CDR2 from the germline V gene are SGHRS and YFSETQ. Losses at the gene ends were 4 bases for V and 2 bases for J; bases not matched to a gene: 13. The CDR3 has 17 residues. CDR3 DNA sequence: TGCGCCAGCAGCAACCCTCCGGGACAGAGAGTCACAGATACGCAGTATTTT. This gives the protein CASSNPPGQRVTDTQYF. Full variable domain (missing parts from reference TRBV5-1 and TRBJ2-3): KAGVTQTPRYLIKTRGQQVTLSCSPISGHRSVSWYQQTPGQGLQFLFEYFSETQRNKGNFPGRFSGRQFSNSRSEMNVSTLELGDSALYLCASSNPPGQRVTDTQYFGPGTRLTVL.

CDR3 bases: TGTGCCAGCACCCGACAGGGAAGTGGCTACACCTTC. Translating it yields CASTRQGSGYTF. The chain joins TRBV12-3 or TRBV12-4 to TRBJ1-2; 7 bases align to TRBD1. This CDR3 contains 12 residues. The V gene end was trimmed by 7 bases and the J gene end by 7 bases; junction bases not matched to a gene: 6.

This clonotype has ten or more counts. CDR3 loop: CASSPCPEQYV. In DNA form, the CDR3 reads TGTGCCAGCAGCCCCTGCCCCGAGCAGTACGTC. The V gene is TRBV5-5, the J gene TRBJ2-7; D remains unclear. The CDR3 has 11 residues. Germline assignment: CDR1 SGHKS and CDR2 YYEKEE (reference sequence). Trimming pared 4 bases from V and 6 bases from J, leaving 8 bases between.

This clonotype was detected ten times or more. The chain carries TRBV20-1 and TRBJ1-2; unclear D gene. Germline lookup yields CDR1 DFQATT and CDR2 SNEGSKA (reference sequence). V lost 3 bases and J lost 5, with 13 bases in between. There are 13 residues in the CDR3. The chain's CDR3 is CSARDPTDYGYTF. In nucleotides, the CDR3 is TGCAGTGCTAGGGACCCTACGGATTATGGCTACACCTTC.

The chain couples TRBV12-3 or TRBV12-4 to TRBJ2-1, with 9 positions matching TRBD2. CDR3 length: 15 amino acids. V dropped 7 bases and J dropped 0; count of bases not matched to a gene: 4. CDR3 protein: CASTKLAGSYNEQFF. CDR3 in DNA: TGTGCCAGCACTAAACTAGCGGGCTCCTACAATGAGCAGTTCTTC.

This clonotype has a count of ten or more. J is TRBJ1-6 and V is TRBV20-1, with 9 bases matching TRBD1. Per the germline V gene, CDR1 is DFQATT and CDR2 is SNEGSKA (reference sequence). This CDR3 has 13 residues. Trimming cost V 4 bases and J 10 bases; bases outside gene matches: 5. The CDR3 reads CSATDRGVSPLHF. CDR3 nucleotide sequence: TGCAGTGCTACAGACAGGGGGGTCTCACCCCTCCACTTT.

The chain uses TRBV20-1 and TRBJ2-7; possibly TRBD1 for D (5 bases). V was pared by 3 bases and J by 1 base, with 7 bases between. Per germline, CDR1 DFQATT and CDR2 SNEGSKA (reference sequence). The CDR3 loop spans 12 amino acids. The chain's CDR3 is CSARDKSYEQYF. Here the CDR3 DNA reads TGCAGTGCTAGGGACAAATCCTACGAGCAGTACTTC.

Only a few counts were recorded for this clonotype. This chain links TRBV6-2 or TRBV6-3 with TRBJ2-4; D possibly corresponds to TRBD1 (6 bases). Germline CDR1 MNHEY, CDR2 SVGEGT. This CDR3 spans 14 amino acids. Trimming cost V 6 bases and J 6 bases, with 15 bases left between them. CDR3 amino acids: CASRLGRGGNIQYF. In nucleotides, the CDR3 is TGTGCCAGCAGGCTCGGAAGAGGGGGAAACATTCAGTACTTC.

This chain links TRBV30 with TRBJ2-1, with a weak D call TRBD1 (5 bases). In germline, CDR1 is GTSNPN, CDR2 SVGIG (reference sequence). Trimming took off 8 bases at V and 7 bases at J, with 15 bases between the two ends. This CDR3 is 12 amino acids long. The chain's CDR3 is CAGARRDNEQFF. The CDR3 bases are TGTGCCGGGGCCCGTAGGGATAATGAGCAGTTCTTC.